This TCR beta chain was retrieved from a study of T cell changes during pregnancy in multiple sclerosis. Germline V CDR1 and CDR2: SQVTM, ANQGSEA. Trimming at V came to 7 bases and at J to 4 bases, leaving 7 bases not matched to a gene. The CDR3 is 13 residues long. Sequenced by immunoSEQ multiplex PCR; TCRdb stores in-frame clones only, minus some. The table includes about 44,000 clones, roughly 90% detected once. This clone occurred once. This sequence was found in a female donor with multiple sclerosis, enrolled in a pregnancy study. The rearrangement uses TRBV29-1 and TRBJ1-1; TRBD1 matches at 9 bases. The specimen was CD4+ T cells from peripheral blood mononuclear cells, collected in the first trimester of pregnancy. CDR3 nucleotide sequence: TGCAGCGGGAGGGACAGGGTGGGCACTGAAGCTTTCTTT. Its protein product is CSGRDRVGTEAFF.